The 5 T cell receptor beta chains listed next were all sequenced from one sample in a study of tumor-infiltrating lymphocytes in primary liver carcinoma. Starting from about 0.5 ug of total RNA, TCR beta cDNA was produced with a primer in the constant region. Libraries for TCR beta were built through three nested multiplex PCR rounds, which together made up a slightly modified ARM-PCR procedure. Both of the initial two PCR rounds ran for approximately 11 cycles and employed TRBV1-TRBV30 forward primers alongside a C-beta reverse primer. TCRdb re-called the multiplex PCR reads with MiXCR, one entry per CDR3 protein. The data hold approximately 310,000 distinct CDR3 sequences, with 55% to 65% observed a single time. Unsorted whole blood yielded blood RNA, and germline DNA was extracted as well. The source material was peripheral blood. Receptors originate from a man in his forties with primary liver carcinoma and hepatitis B virus infection.

This clonotype was observed a few times. A clone one base away is much larger, so this may be a read error. This chain joins TRBV29-1 and TRBJ2-1, with 8 bases that match TRBD2. Germline V gives CDR1 SQVTM, CDR2 ANQGSEA. The CDR3 runs 15 residues. The CDR3 DNA sequence: TGCGGCGTTGAAGATAGCGGGGCCTCCTACAATGAGCAGTTCTTC. Translating it yields CGVEDSGASYNEQFF.

The sample holds a few counts of this clonotype. The V call is TRBV5-1, the J call TRBJ1-1; D unclear. Trimming removed 4 bases from V and 1 base from J, with 14 bases in between. There are 15 residues in the CDR3. The V gene's germline CDR1 is SGHRS and CDR2 YFSETQ. In DNA, the CDR3 is TGCGCCAGCAGCCCTCGCGGACGGACGAACACTGAAGCTTTCTTT. Protein sequence: CASSPRGRTNTEAFF.

This clonotype appeared a few times. The V call is TRBV6-5, the J call TRBJ2-1; the D gene could be TRBD1 or TRBD2 (5 bases each). The CDR3 length is 13 residues. Germline V gives CDR1 MNHEY, CDR2 SVGAGI. With 6 bases removed from V and 6 bases from J, the gap between germline ends came to 12 bases. The DNA of the CDR3 is TGTGCCAGCAGCCCTGGGGGTGTCAATGAGCAGTTCTTC. It encodes CASSPGGVNEQFF.

For this clonotype: A much larger clone lies a single base off, so this may be a read error. The chain joins TRBV6-5 to TRBJ2-7, with D unclear. This CDR3 region has 13 residues. CDR1 MNHEY and CDR2 SVGAGI come from the germline V gene. Trimming removed 4 bases from V and 12 bases from J, with 19 bases in between. CDR3 protein: CASSSTSQSFPYF. The CDR3 region has the DNA TGTGCCAGCAGTTCGACAAGCCAGTCTTTTCCGTACTTC.

V usage is TRBV11-2 and J usage is TRBJ2-7; no clear D gene. CDR1 is SGHAT, CDR2 FQNNGV, per germline. The CDR3 has 15 residues. V shed 2 bases and J shed 6 bases, with 17 bases lying between them. The CDR3 sequence is CASSLSGEVWIEQYF. The CDR3 nucleotides read TGTGCCAGCAGCTTATCGGGTGAAGTCTGGATCGAGCAGTACTTC.